One T cell receptor (beta chain) is described in this entry. Clones were read by immunoSEQ multiplex PCR, and TCRdb kept only the in-frame ones, dropping some. The data contain 60,000 or so clones, approximately 80% of them singletons. V lost 5 bases and J 0 bases, leaving 10 bases between the germline ends. Germline loops: CDR1 SGHTA, CDR2 FQGTGA. The CDR3 is 14 residues long. These data come from a study of blood T cell repertoires in COVID-19. Study background: The analysed material was cDNA or gDNA that came from T cells, B-cell-depleted T cells, or PBMCs.

The V gene is TRBV7-3, the J gene TRBJ2-5; possibly TRBD2 for D (5 bases). Sequencing was carried out using peripheral blood. This sequence originates from a human donor in a cohort sampled during active COVID-19. CDR3 bases: TGTGCCAGCAGCCCTACGGGAAACCAAGAGACCCAGTACTTC. Its protein product is CASSPTGNQETQYF. The complete variable domain, with remaining parts taken from reference TRBV7-3 and TRBJ2-5, reads GAGVSQTPSNKVTEKGKYVELRCDPISGHTALYWYRQSLGQGPEFLIYFQGTGAADDSGLPNDRFFAVRPEGSVSTLKIQRTERGDSAVYLCASSPTGNQETQYFGPGTRLLVL.